Following are 21 T cell receptor beta chains from one sample sequenced in a study of blood T cell repertoires in COVID-19. TCRdb's copy holds only in-frame clones and misses some; the assay was immunoSEQ multiplex PCR. Here the sample spans approximately 220,000 clones, roughly 85% being singletons. The sequencing sample was made of PBMCs or T cells enriched from blood (not recorded which). The receptors were sampled from a woman in her thirties or forties who had been exposed to COVID-19.

This chain joins TRBV4-1 and TRBJ1-1; D is unresolved. CDR3 length equals 15 residues. CDR1 is MGHRA, CDR2 YSYEKL, per germline. The ends were cut back, 0 bases at V and 5 bases at J, with 13 bases in the middle. The CDR3 coding sequence is TGCGCCAGCAGCCAAGAACCGGGAAGCCGGACTGAAGCTTTCTTT. As protein: CASSQEPGSRTEAFF.

The V gene is TRBV3-1 (or the pseudogene TRBV3-2), the J gene TRBJ1-5, with D perhaps TRBD1 (5 bases). The CDR3 is 16 residues long. Germline-derived CDR1 and CDR2 are LGHDT and YNNKEL (reference sequence). V was cut by 0 bases and J by 0 bases, with 9 bases left in between. The CDR3 loop reads CASSQDGGTSNQPQHF. The CDR3 DNA reads TGTGCCAGCAGCCAAGATGGAGGGACTAGCAATCAGCCCCAGCATTTT.

This clone came up once. The chain employs TRBV11-3 and TRBJ2-3; D unclear. The CDR3 loop spans 14 amino acids. Trimming shortened V by 4 bases and J by 0 bases, and 8 bases separated the two germline ends. The germline V gene has CDR1 SGHNT and CDR2 YENEEA. Here the CDR3 reads CASSSGRSTDTQYF. CDR3 nucleotide sequence: TGTGCCAGCAGCTCTGGCCGAAGCACAGATACGCAGTATTTT.

This clone was seen a handful of times. This chain joins TRBV27 and TRBJ2-3; the D gene is possibly TRBD1 (6 bases). Trimming took 5 bases from V and 2 from J, leaving 23 bases between them. The CDR3 extends over 18 amino acids. Germline CDR1 is MNHEY and CDR2 is SMNVEV (reference sequence). The CDR3 loop reads CASSPNPLQGWNTDTQYF. DNA for the CDR3: TGTGCCAGCAGTCCCAACCCCCTCCAGGGGTGGAACACAGATACGCAGTATTTT.

The chain links TRBV7-6 to TRBJ2-1, with 12 positions matching TRBD2. V lost 0 bases and J lost 7; bases outside the gene matches: 7. Germline values: CDR1 SGHVS, CDR2 FNYEAQ. The CDR3 sequence is 17 residues long. The CDR3 spells CASSLAGRTSGGNEQFF. The CDR3 DNA follows: TGTGCCAGCAGCTTAGCGGGTCGCACTAGCGGGGGGAATGAGCAGTTCTTC.

V gene TRBV5-1 combines with J gene TRBJ2-1; D perhaps matches TRBD1 (6 bases). CDR1 and CDR2 from the germline V gene are SGHRS and YFSETQ. This CDR3 has 13 amino acids. Trimming removed 0 bases from V and 6 bases from J, with 7 bases in between. The CDR3 loop reads CASSLEGGNEQFF. CDR3 in DNA: TGCGCCAGCAGCTTGGAAGGGGGCAATGAGCAGTTCTTC.

The chain joins TRBV28 to TRBJ2-1; D remains ambiguous. The CDR3 extends over 14 amino acids. Trimming left V 3 bases short and J 3 bases short, with 9 bases between. Germline CDR1 is MDHEN and CDR2 is SYDVKM. As DNA, the CDR3 is TGTGCCAGCAGTTTCCCCCACAGCTACAATGAGCAGTTCTTC. Its protein product is CASSFPHSYNEQFF.

The sample holds a few counts of this clone. The chain joins TRBV11-1 to TRBJ1-1; D not resolved. V was cut by 5 bases and J by 4 bases, with 14 bases left in between. Germline CDR1 SGHAT, CDR2 FQDESV (reference sequence). The CDR3 loop spans 14 amino acids. The CDR3 loop reads CASSPDFDLTEAFF. CDR3 DNA sequence: TGTGCCAGCAGCCCAGACTTTGATCTCACTGAAGCTTTCTTT.

This sequence joins TRBV19 and TRBJ2-5; 8 nucleotides align to TRBD2. The CDR3 sequence is 19 residues long. V was pared by 5 bases and J by 5 bases, with 22 bases of the junction left unmatched. Germline assignment: CDR1 LNHDA and CDR2 SQIVND (reference sequence). This CDR3 reads CASSGKTPTADSGVETQYF. DNA for the CDR3: TGTGCCAGTAGTGGGAAGACACCTACAGCCGATAGCGGGGTGGAGACCCAGTACTTC.

This clone was observed a few times. The CDR3 here is CASSVFSGAGELFF. CDR3 in DNA: TGTGCCAGCAGCGTATTTAGCGGAGCCGGGGAGCTGTTTTTT. The V and J genes are TRBV6-5 and TRBJ2-2; tentatively, D is TRBD2 (6 bases). CDR3 size: 14 residues. V was trimmed by 6 bases and J by 6 bases, leaving 14 bases between them. CDR1 and CDR2 from the germline V gene are MNHEY and SVGAGI.

This rearrangement joins TRBV19 to TRBJ2-3; 15 bases align to TRBD2. Trimming removed 3 bases from V and 4 bases from J; junction bases left unmatched: 11. The CDR3 covers 19 residues. Germline CDR1 is LNHDA and CDR2 is SQIVND (reference sequence). The CDR3 DNA follows: TGTGCCAGTAGTATGAGTGGGACTAGCGGGGGGATAGGAGCAGATACGCAGTATTTT. Translated: CASSMSGTSGGIGADTQYF.

The rearrangement links TRBV3-1 (or the pseudogene TRBV3-2) to TRBJ2-3, with a possible D match to TRBD2 (6 bases). V was cut by 1 base and J by 4 bases, with 21 bases left in between. From germline, CDR1 is LGHDT and CDR2 YNNKEL (reference sequence). The CDR3 runs to 18 residues. CDR3 DNA: TGTGCCAGCAGCCAAGGTCCCCTCCGGGACTCCTGTGCAGATACGCAGTATTTT. Protein sequence: CASSQGPLRDSCADTQYF.

The chain combines TRBV19 with TRBJ2-5; TRBD1 matches at 8 bases. This CDR3 has 14 residues. CDR1 is LNHDA, CDR2 SQIVND, per germline (reference sequence). V was clipped by 3 bases and J by 4 bases; unmatched bases: 4. The CDR3 loop is CASSIGQGAETQYF. Written as DNA, the CDR3 is TGTGCCAGTAGTATTGGGCAGGGGGCAGAGACCCAGTACTTC. Full variable domain (outside the CDR3, taken from reference TRBV19 and TRBJ2-5): DGGITQSPKYLFRKEGQNVTLSCEQNLNHDAMYWYRQDPGQGLRLIYYSQIVNDFQKGDIAEGYSVSREKKESFPLTVTSAQKNPTAFYLCASSIGQGAETQYFGPGTRLLVL.

This chain links TRBV10-1 with TRBJ1-1; D possibly corresponds to TRBD1 (6 bases). The CDR3 consists of 14 residues. The germline V gene encodes CDR1 WNHNN and CDR2 SYGVQD (reference sequence). Trimming removed 4 bases at V and 2 bases at J, with 11 bases between. This CDR3 is CASSGQVSNTEAFF. DNA for the CDR3: TGCGCCAGCAGTGGACAGGTAAGCAACACTGAAGCTTTCTTT.

The CDR3, as DNA: TGTGCCAGCAGCCGCCCGTTGGACAGGGGGCGTATTGGCTACACCTTC. Translating it yields CASSRPLDRGRIGYTF. The genes are TRBV7-9 and TRBJ1-2; 11 nucleotides align to TRBD1. Germline V lookup: CDR1 SEHNR, CDR2 FQNEAQ (reference sequence). V trimming: 5 bases; J trimming: 7 bases; junction bases outside the gene matches: 12. CDR3 length: 16 amino acids.

The J gene is TRBJ1-1, the V gene TRBV7-2; no clear D gene. Germline CDR1 SGHTA, CDR2 FQGNSA. The V and J ends lost 4 bases and 5 bases respectively, with 20 bases between them. The CDR3 spans 16 residues. The CDR3 sequence: CASSSILTGEGTEAFF. DNA of the CDR3: TGTGCCAGCAGCTCCATATTGACCGGGGAAGGTACTGAAGCTTTCTTT.

The V gene is TRBV27, the J gene TRBJ1-5, with D unresolved. V shed 5 bases and J shed 0 bases, with 11 bases lying between them. The germline V gene encodes CDR1 MNHEY and CDR2 SMNVEV (reference sequence). There are 15 residues in the CDR3. CDR3 bases: TGTGCCAGCAGTCGAAGCCCTGGTAGCAATCAGCCCCAGCATTTT. Its protein is CASSRSPGSNQPQHF.

This chain joins TRBV4-2 and TRBJ1-5; a weak D match, TRBD1 (6 bases). The germline V gene encodes CDR1 LGHNA and CDR2 YNFKEQ. V was trimmed by 0 bases and J by 3 bases, leaving 12 bases between them. The CDR3 is made up of 16 amino acids. The chain's CDR3 is CASSQDVQGDNQPQHF. The CDR3 DNA reads as TGTGCCAGCAGCCAAGATGTACAGGGAGACAATCAGCCCCAGCATTTT.

The rearrangement joins TRBV9 to TRBJ2-1; 7 bases fit TRBD2. CDR1 and CDR2 (germline): SGDLS, YYNGEE. The CDR3 is made up of 12 amino acids. V was pared by 4 bases and J by 10 bases, with 5 bases of the junction left unmatched. The DNA for the CDR3 is TGTGCCAGCAGCCCCCCGGGACTAGAGCAGTTCTTC. Translation: CASSPPGLEQFF. Full variable domain (remainder filled in from reference TRBV9 and TRBJ2-1): DSGVTQTPKHLITATGQRVTLRCSPRSGDLSVYWYQQSLDQGLQFLIQYYNGEERAKGNILERFSAQQFPDLHSELNLSSLELGDSALYFCASSPPGLEQFFGPGTRLTVL.

The chain is built from TRBV30 and TRBJ1-6; perhaps TRBD1 as D (5 bases). With 5 bases removed from V and 0 bases from J, the gap between germline ends came to 5 bases. The length of the CDR3 is 13 residues. The germline CDR1 and CDR2 sequences are GTSNPN and SVGIG (reference sequence). CDR3 protein: CAWDSSYNSPLHF. The CDR3 nucleotides read TGTGCCTGGGACAGCTCCTATAATTCACCCCTCCACTTT.

The J gene is TRBJ1-5, the V gene TRBV10-3, with a weak D call TRBD1 (6 bases). CDR3 size: 18 residues. Deletions cut 2 bases from V and 4 bases from J, with 21 bases between. Germline lookup yields CDR1 ENHRY and CDR2 SYGVKD. The CDR3: CAISEPGQTGTRNQPQHF. Here the CDR3 DNA reads TGTGCCATCAGTGAGCCGGGCCAGACCGGGACACGAAATCAGCCCCAGCATTTT.